Listed here are 31 T cell receptor beta chains from one sample, sequenced in a study of T-cell reconstitution after alpha-beta-depleted transplantation in children. Researchers prepared the TCRbeta library using unique molecular identifiers, the study reports. TCRdb reprocessed the PCR reads with MiXCR, giving one entry per CDR3 protein. Of about 980,000 distinct CDR3 sequences listed, roughly 29% are singletons. The sequences come from PBMCs, mostly from graft donor cells, collected 360 days after TCRalphabeta/CD19-depleted stem cell transplant. The receptors were sampled from a boy younger than two who had a stem cell transplant for SCID, so the T cells may come from the graft donor.

This chain joins TRBV3-1 and TRBJ1-2; TRBD1 is a possible D gene (5 bases). From germline, CDR1 is LGHDT and CDR2 YNNKEL (reference sequence). This CDR3 contains 17 residues. The V and J ends lost 0 bases and 4 bases respectively, with 18 bases between them. This CDR3 is CASSQDAGREGLYGYTF. The CDR3, as DNA: TGTGCCAGCAGCCAAGATGCAGGCCGAGAGGGGCTCTATGGCTACACCTTC.

This sequence joins TRBV20-1 and TRBJ2-5; D possibly corresponds to TRBD2 (5 bases). The germline CDR1 and CDR2 sequences are DFQATT and SNEGSKA (reference sequence). This CDR3 region has 13 residues. Trimming shortened V by 5 bases and J by 4 bases, and 14 bases separated the two germline ends. CDR3: CSARRLLGETQYF. Written as DNA, the CDR3 is TGCAGTGCTCGCAGACTATTAGGAGAGACCCAGTACTTC.

The genes are TRBV12-3 or TRBV12-4 and TRBJ1-1; perhaps TRBD1 as D (5 bases). Trimming left V 4 bases short and J 0 bases short, with 9 bases between. The CDR3 has 14 residues. The CDR3 nucleotides are TGTGCCAGCAGTTGGGGCGGCATGAACACTGAAGCTTTCTTT. As protein: CASSWGGMNTEAFF.

This chain connects TRBV6-5 to TRBJ2-3, with 11 nucleotides matching TRBD1. The CDR3 runs 18 residues. The germline CDR1 and CDR2 sequences are MNHEY and SVGAGI. The V segment lost 2 bases and the J segment 0 bases; nucleotides outside the gene matches: 7. CDR3 residues: CASSYLGQGVTSTDTQYF. In DNA, the CDR3 is TGTGCCAGCAGTTACCTGGGACAGGGGGTTACTAGCACAGATACGCAGTATTTT.

The rearrangement uses TRBV7-6 and TRBJ2-3; a weak D match, TRBD1 (6 bases). This CDR3 spans 16 amino acids. Trimming removed 1 base from V and 2 bases from J, with 13 bases in between. Germline V CDR1 and CDR2: SGHVS, FNYEAQ. This CDR3 reads CASSLGRRQATDTQYF. The CDR3 bases are TGTGCCAGCAGCTTAGGTAGGCGACAGGCCACAGATACGCAGTATTTT.

The V call is TRBV12-3 or TRBV12-4, the J call TRBJ2-1; D perhaps matches TRBD1 (5 bases). Trimming cost V 3 bases and J 0 bases, with 12 bases left between them. This CDR3 contains 16 residues. The DNA for the CDR3 is TGTGCCAGCAGTTTTTGGGGCCCCAGCTCCTACAATGAGCAGTTCTTC. Amino acids: CASSFWGPSSYNEQFF.

This clonotype was counted a few times. The chain carries TRBV12-3 or TRBV12-4 and TRBJ2-3; D is possibly TRBD2 (6 bases). CDR3 length equals 14 residues. The germline V and J ends were trimmed by 2 bases and 4 bases, with 10 bases remaining between them. The CDR3 coding sequence is TGTGCCAGCAGTTTAAGCCTAGCGCCAGATACGCAGTATTTT. Its translation: CASSLSLAPDTQYF.

This clonotype showed up just a few times. This chain joins TRBV5-1 and TRBJ1-5; no firm D call. This CDR3 is 15 amino acids long. Trimming removed 2 bases at V and 0 bases at J, with 9 bases between. Germline CDR1 reads SGHRS; CDR2 reads YFSETQ. The CDR3 here is CASSFGLDSNQPQHF. In DNA, the CDR3 is TGCGCCAGCAGCTTTGGACTGGATAGCAATCAGCCCCAGCATTTT.

This clonotype was counted only a few times. The J gene is TRBJ2-1, the V gene TRBV19; D not certain. The V end was cut by 3 bases, the J end by 9 bases, with 9 bases between. The CDR3 has 12 residues. Looked up from germline, CDR1 is LNHDA and CDR2 is SQIVND (reference sequence). The CDR3 here is CASSIDLGEQFF. CDR3 in DNA: TGTGCCAGTAGTATCGATTTAGGTGAGCAGTTCTTC.

The V call is TRBV28, the J call TRBJ2-3; D is unresolved. Trimming removed 7 bases at V and 1 base at J, with 21 bases between. CDR3 length: 17 residues. The germline V gene has CDR1 MDHEN and CDR2 SYDVKM. Here the CDR3 reads CASTPGRPLPGTDTQYF. Here the CDR3 DNA reads TGTGCCAGCACCCCTGGCCGGCCGCTGCCGGGCACAGATACGCAGTATTTT. Looking up the rest from reference TRBV28 and TRBJ2-3 gives the full variable domain: DVKVTQSSRYLVKRTGEKVFLECVQDMDHENMFWYRQDPGLGLRLIYFSYDVKMKEKGDIPEGYSVSREKKERFSLILESASTNQTSMYLCASTPGRPLPGTDTQYFGPGTRLTVL.

This chain links TRBV5-1 with TRBJ1-5, with 7 positions matching TRBD1. V trimming: 0 bases; J trimming: 5 bases; junction bases outside the gene matches: 5. The CDR3 length is 15 residues. Germline lookup yields CDR1 SGHRS and CDR2 YFSETQ. The CDR3 sequence: CASSLEGGADQPQHF. CDR3 DNA sequence: TGCGCCAGCAGCTTGGAAGGGGGCGCGGATCAGCCCCAGCATTTT.

The chain joins TRBV5-1 to TRBJ2-1; D assignment may be TRBD1 or TRBD2 (5 bases each). V was cut by 0 bases and J by 5 bases, with 12 bases left in between. This CDR3 region has 15 residues. Germline CDR1 and CDR2: SGHRS and YFSETQ. Written as DNA, the CDR3 is TGCGCCAGCAGCTTGGAGGGACCAACGAACAATGAGCAGTTCTTC. Its translation: CASSLEGPTNNEQFF. The full variable domain, rest sourced from reference TRBV5-1 and TRBJ2-1, is KAGVTQTPRYLIKTRGQQVTLSCSPISGHRSVSWYQQTPGQGLQFLFEYFSETQRNKGNFPGRFSGRQFSNSRSEMNVSTLELGDSALYLCASSLEGPTNNEQFFGPGTRLTVL.

This clonotype has only a few counts. The chain links TRBV28 to TRBJ2-7; D perhaps matches TRBD1 (6 bases). CDR1 MDHEN and CDR2 SYDVKM come from the germline V gene. V dropped 8 bases and J dropped 0 bases, with 11 bases sitting between them. The CDR3 is 13 amino acids. The CDR3 protein is CASLRDNSYEQYF. The CDR3 region has the DNA TGTGCCAGCCTCAGGGACAACTCCTACGAGCAGTACTTC.

The chain joins TRBV21-1 to TRBJ2-7. TRBV21-1 is shown as a pseudogene. This CDR3 is built from 12 residues. CDR3 residues: CASSRRFYEQYF. The CDR3 DNA sequence: TGTGCCAGCAGCAGGAGGTTCTACGAGCAGTACTTC.

This clonotype was observed a handful of times. This chain links TRBV4-1 with TRBJ2-1; TRBD2 matches 9 bases. This CDR3 comprises 15 residues. V gave up 4 bases and J gave up 9 bases; unmatched junction bases: 10. Germline CDR1 MGHRA, CDR2 YSYEKL. In nucleotides, the CDR3 is TGCGCCAGCAGCCCCCGTGCTAGCGGGGAAATTGAGCAGTTCTTC. It specifies CASSPRASGEIEQFF.

V is TRBV5-1 and J is TRBJ2-7, with D hard to call. CDR3 size: 13 residues. With 5 bases removed from V and 5 bases from J, the gap between germline ends came to 14 bases. CDR1 and CDR2 from the germline V gene are SGHRS and YFSETQ. This CDR3 is CASSPGSLNEQYF. The CDR3 region has the DNA TGCGCCAGCAGTCCGGGTAGTTTGAACGAGCAGTACTTC.

This chain connects TRBV15 to TRBJ2-3; TRBD1 agrees at 8 bases. V was clipped by 0 bases and J by 3 bases; unmatched bases: 8. Germline CDR1 reads LNHNV; CDR2 reads YYDKDF (reference sequence). The CDR3 is 17 residues long. In DNA form, the CDR3 reads TGTGCCACCAGCAGAGAGAAAGACAGGGGTTGGACAGATACGCAGTATTTT. Protein product: CATSREKDRGWTDTQYF.

The chain carries TRBV29-1 and TRBJ2-3; D is uncertain. This CDR3 region has 12 residues. Germline values: CDR1 SQVTM, CDR2 ANQGSEA. The V gene lost 4 bases and the J gene lost 2 bases, with 7 bases spanning the gap. The CDR3 reads CSVVQVTDTQYF. DNA for the CDR3: TGCAGCGTTGTCCAGGTCACAGATACGCAGTATTTT.

The chain combines TRBV6-2 or TRBV6-3 with TRBJ2-7, with TRBD1 matching over 9 bases. V gave up 4 bases and J gave up 1 base; unmatched junction bases: 5. CDR3 length: 15 amino acids. Germline CDR1 MNHEY, CDR2 SVGEGT. CDR3 amino acids: CASSSYRGRSYEQYF. The CDR3 nucleotides read TGTGCCAGCAGTTCTTACAGGGGGCGTTCCTACGAGCAGTACTTC.

The gene calls are TRBV5-1 and TRBJ2-1, with TRBD2 matching 7 bases. Trimming at V came to 2 bases and at J to 4 bases, leaving 6 bases not matched to a gene. Germline CDR1 SGHRS, CDR2 YFSETQ. The CDR3 extends over 15 amino acids. CDR3 bases: TGCGCCAGCAGCTTAGCGGGACGGACTTACAATGAGCAGTTCTTC. This gives the protein CASSLAGRTYNEQFF.

This clonotype was detected only a few times. V usage is TRBV30 and J usage is TRBJ1-5, with unresolved D. Looked up from germline, CDR1 is GTSNPN and CDR2 is SVGIG (reference sequence). Trimming took off 0 bases at V and 4 bases at J, with 10 bases between the two ends. The CDR3 consists of 14 residues. The CDR3 protein is CAWSVQFGNQPQHF. CDR3 coding DNA: TGTGCCTGGAGTGTACAGTTTGGGAATCAGCCCCAGCATTTT.

The rearrangement joins TRBV20-1 to TRBJ2-7, with 11 bases matching TRBD1. CDR1 is DFQATT, CDR2 SNEGSKA, per germline (reference sequence). V gave up 3 bases and J gave up 0 bases; unmatched junction bases: 4. The CDR3 is made up of 15 amino acids. The CDR3 region has the DNA TGCAGTGCTAGGGGACAGGGGGGAAGCTCCTACGAGCAGTACTTC. Amino acids: CSARGQGGSSYEQYF.

In this sample, this clonotype turned up a few times. The CDR3 coding sequence is TGCGCCAGCAGCTGGACTGGAAACACCATATATTTT. Its protein product is CASSWTGNTIYF. V gene TRBV5-1 combines with J gene TRBJ1-3; D remains ambiguous. V gave up 3 bases and J gave up 2 bases, with 3 bases separating them. Germline CDR1 SGHRS, CDR2 YFSETQ. The CDR3 has 12 amino acids.

The gene calls are TRBV12-3 or TRBV12-4 and TRBJ1-1; 9 nucleotides match TRBD1. The CDR3 contains 16 residues. The trim removed 7 bases at V and 1 base at J, leaving 10 bases unmatched. This CDR3 reads CASNSNGTGRNTEAFF. Here the CDR3 DNA reads TGTGCCAGCAATTCTAACGGGACAGGGAGGAACACTGAAGCTTTCTTT.

V is TRBV7-9 and J is TRBJ2-1; D gene ambiguous. V dropped 0 bases and J dropped 14 bases, with 11 bases sitting between them. Germline CDR1 is SEHNR and CDR2 is FQNEAQ (reference sequence). This CDR3 region has 12 residues. CDR3 amino acids: CASSLAWQAKFF. The CDR3, as DNA: TGTGCCAGCAGCTTAGCGTGGCAGGCCAAGTTCTTC.

The V call is TRBV4-3, the J call TRBJ2-5; D call uncertain. This CDR3 contains 15 residues. V gave up 0 bases and J gave up 3 bases, with 11 bases separating them. CDR1 is LGHNA and CDR2 is YSLEER in the germline V gene. The CDR3 here is CASSQDVNSEETQYF. CDR3 DNA sequence: TGCGCCAGCAGCCAAGATGTAAACAGCGAAGAGACCCAGTACTTC.

The genes are TRBV6-1 and TRBJ1-4; 8 bases line up with TRBD1. The germline CDR1 and CDR2 sequences are MNHNS and SASEGT. This CDR3 comprises 14 residues. V was pared by 6 bases and J by 8 bases, with 8 bases of the junction left unmatched. Here the CDR3 DNA reads TGTGCCAGCAGGGGGACAGGCCGCCGCGAAAAACTGTTTTTT. It codes for CASRGTGRREKLFF.

Written as DNA, the CDR3 is TGTGCCAGCATGAAAGACAGTAACACTGAAGCTTTCTTT. Residues: CASMKDSNTEAFF. The rearrangement joins TRBV2 to TRBJ1-1; possible D gene TRBD1, 5 bases. CDR1 is SNHLY and CDR2 is FYNNEI in the germline V gene. Between the trimmed V and J ends, which lost 7 bases and 2 bases, there was a span of 11 bases. This CDR3 contains 13 residues.

The chain has TRBV4-1 and TRBJ2-3; the D gene is possibly TRBD2 (6 bases). The germline CDR1 and CDR2 sequences are MGHRA and YSYEKL. The CDR3 is 16 residues long. V dropped 1 base and J dropped 5 bases, with 16 bases sitting between them. The CDR3 DNA is TGCGCCAGCAGCCAAGCGCCTAGCGAGGAGGGAGATACGCAGTATTTT. It codes for CASSQAPSEEGDTQYF.

This clonotype was detected many times. The rearrangement links TRBV5-1 to TRBJ2-7; D tentatively reads TRBD1 or TRBD2 (5 bases each). The germline V gene has CDR1 SGHRS and CDR2 YFSETQ. Trimming stripped 0 bases from V and 3 bases from J, with 10 bases between. The length of the CDR3 is 14 residues. The CDR3 DNA reads TGCGCCAGCAGCTTGGCGGGGCTTAACTACGAGCAGTACTTC. Its protein product is CASSLAGLNYEQYF.

The chain uses TRBV7-2 and TRBJ2-7; D ambiguous. V gave up 5 bases and J gave up 9 bases, with 14 bases separating them. CDR1 is SGHTA and CDR2 is FQGNSA in the germline V gene. This CDR3 has 12 amino acids. CDR3 sequence (DNA): TGTGCCAGCAGCCCCCGGGCAGATGGGCAGTACTTC. Translation: CASSPRADGQYF.